The 10 T cell receptor beta chains listed next were all sequenced from one sample in a study of T cell responses to AZD1222 COVID-19 vaccine. Method: immunoSEQ multiplex PCR; TCRdb's copy keeps in-frame clones and lacks some. The sample contains under 85,000 clones, 70% to 90% of which appear only once. Sequencing used peripheral blood, obtained on day 0 of MenACWY control vaccination. These receptors were obtained from an adult in good health.

V is TRBV30 and J is TRBJ1-1; TRBD1 is a possible D gene (5 bases). The V gene's germline CDR1 is GTSNPN and CDR2 SVGIG (reference sequence). The CDR3 has 13 amino acids. V was shortened by 2 bases and J by 5 bases, with 12 bases between the two germline ends. This chain's CDR3 is CAWSRAGWTEAFF. CDR3 coding DNA: TGTGCCTGGAGTAGGGCAGGGTGGACTGAAGCTTTCTTT. Combining the CDR3 with reference TRBV30 and TRBJ1-1 gives the whole variable domain SQTIHQWPATLVQPVGSPLSLECTVEGTSNPNLYWYRQAAGRGLQLLFYSVGIGQISSEVPQNLSASRPQDRQFILSSKKLLLSDSGFYLCAWSRAGWTEAFFGQGTRLTVV.

This clone was counted only a few times. V usage is TRBV7-9 and J usage is TRBJ2-7; the D is unclear. The CDR3 spans 11 residues. Trimming pared 5 bases from V and 1 base from J, leaving 3 bases between. Per the germline V gene, CDR1 is SEHNR and CDR2 is FQNEAQ (reference sequence). CDR3 in DNA: TGTGCCAGCAGCCCGTCCTACGAGCAGTACTTC. This translates into CASSPSYEQYF.

This chain uses TRBV9 with TRBJ2-1; 7 bases are shared with TRBD2. The CDR3 covers 15 residues. With 1 base clipped from V and 5 bases from J, the junction kept 6 bases outside the gene matches. The germline V gene encodes CDR1 SGDLS and CDR2 YYNGEE. The DNA of the CDR3 is TGTGCCAGCAGCGTATCAACGGGGGGAAACAATGAGCAGTTCTTC. Protein sequence: CASSVSTGGNNEQFF.

This sequence joins TRBV5-1 and TRBJ2-1; the match to TRBD1 covers 11 bases. Trimming at V came to 0 bases and at J to 7 bases, leaving 9 bases not matched to a gene. Germline loops: CDR1 SGHRS, CDR2 YFSETQ. The CDR3 has 17 amino acids. CDR3 in DNA: TGCGCCAGCAGCTTGGTTCCCGCCGGGACAGGGGGAAATGAGCAGTTCTTC. Its protein product is CASSLVPAGTGGNEQFF.

The rearrangement uses TRBV7-9 and TRBJ1-2, with D possibly being TRBD1 (5 bases). CDR1 is SEHNR, CDR2 FQNEAQ, per germline (reference sequence). The length of the CDR3 is 15 residues. Trimming shortened V by 3 bases and J by 4 bases, and 15 bases separated the two germline ends. CDR3 DNA: TGTGCCAGCAGCTTGTTCGGTCAGGGAGGCTATGGCTACACCTTC. This codes for CASSLFGQGGYGYTF.

J is TRBJ2-2 and V is TRBV30, with TRBD2 as a possible D gene (5 bases). This CDR3 has 13 residues. Germline V gives CDR1 GTSNPN, CDR2 SVGIG (reference sequence). V was trimmed by 5 bases and J by 6 bases, leaving 13 bases between them. The CDR3 here is CAWGSQGAGELFF. CDR3 DNA: TGTGCCTGGGGGAGTCAAGGCGCCGGGGAGCTGTTTTTT.

J is TRBJ1-2 and V is TRBV11-2; 9 bases agree with TRBD1. J lost 8 bases, V lost 5 bases, and 6 bases had no gene match. The CDR3 consists of 13 residues. Germline V gene data show CDR1 as SGHAT and CDR2 as FQNNGV. The CDR3 nucleotides are TGTGCCAGCAGCGAGGGACAGGGAATGGGCTACACCTTC. This encodes CASSEGQGMGYTF.

The V gene is TRBV9, the J gene TRBJ1-3, with D maybe TRBD1 (5 bases). With 3 bases removed from V and 4 bases from J, the gap between germline ends came to 8 bases. The CDR3 has 13 amino acids. Germline V gene sequence: CDR1 SGDLS, CDR2 YYNGEE. This CDR3 is CASSGDSGNTIYF. The CDR3 DNA sequence: TGTGCCAGCAGCGGTGACAGCGGAAACACCATATATTTT.

V gene TRBV29-1 combines with J gene TRBJ2-3; the match to TRBD2 covers 11 bases. The CDR3 length is 15 residues. The V gene end was trimmed by 3 bases and the J gene end by 2 bases; junction bases not matched to a gene: 4. The germline gives CDR1 SQVTM, CDR2 ANQGSEA. Here the CDR3 reads CSVDPTSGVTDTQYF. The CDR3 region has the DNA TGCAGCGTTGACCCGACTAGCGGGGTCACAGATACGCAGTATTTT.

The chain links TRBV29-1 to TRBJ2-7; 13 nucleotides align to TRBD2. The germline V gene has CDR1 SQVTM and CDR2 ANQGSEA. The CDR3 has 15 residues. J was trimmed by 3 bases and V by 6 bases; bases with no gene match: 8. For the CDR3, the DNA is TGCAGCGTGGAGACTAGCGGGGGGACAAACTACGAGCAGTACTTC. Translated, it gives CSVETSGGTNYEQYF.